The clone carrying this T cell receptor (beta chain) was observed a single time. These data belong to a study of blood T cell repertoires in COVID-19. Study background: Italy, Spain and the United States were the sources of the convalescent and acute COVID-19 samples. The analysed material was cDNA or gDNA that came from T cells, B-cell-depleted T cells, or PBMCs.

The CDR3 extends over 16 amino acids. Germline CDR1 reads MNHEY; CDR2 reads SMNVEV (reference sequence). Trimming pared 3 bases from V and 7 bases from J, leaving 22 bases between. As handled by the study authors: Reference gene primer amplification in the assay estimated nucleated cell counts. The data were produced by immunoSEQ multiplex PCR, yet TCRdb's version contains in-frame clones alone and is incomplete. Clone size and V and J calls were adopted from that table, with D and trimming inferred from the DNA. The data show more than 60,000 clones, about 92% seen once. The receptor was isolated from a woman aged 80 or over with active or convalescent COVID-19. The chain links TRBV27 to TRBJ2-7, with D maybe TRBD2 (7 bases). Sequencing was done on a sample of peripheral blood. CDR3 residues: CASSLKSWRGGGEQYF. The CDR3 bases are TGTGCCAGCAGTTTGAAGTCTTGGAGGGGGGGCGGGGAGCAGTACTTC.